This T cell receptor (beta chain) derives from a study of T cell responses to AZD1222 COVID-19 vaccine. Study results and caveats: Among those given AZD1222, only six or seven were seropositive at baseline.

The CDR3 runs to 13 residues. The germline gives CDR1 MNHNS, CDR2 SASEGT. Trimming at V came to 3 bases and at J to 4 bases, leaving 2 bases not matched to a gene. On this clone: The antigen is not known.

Clones were read by immunoSEQ multiplex PCR, and TCRdb kept only the in-frame ones, dropping some. The sample lists fewer than 200,000 clones, around 90% occurring once. V gene TRBV6-1 combines with J gene TRBJ2-7; 8 nucleotides agree with TRBD1. The input for sequencing was peripheral blood, taken on day 0 of AZD1222 vaccination. This receptor was identified in an adult in good health. CDR3 amino acids: CASSEDRAYEQYF. CDR3 nucleotides: TGTGCCAGCAGTGAGGACAGGGCTTACGAGCAGTACTTC.